The 27 T cell receptor beta chains reported below all come from one sample, sequenced in a study of shared clonotypes between healthy human individuals. Some clones are missing from TCRdb's copy, which holds only in-frame ones; the method was immunoSEQ multiplex PCR. The table shows approximately 1.9 million clones, with 80% to 95% occurring only once. As defined, naive CD8 cells were CD45RO-negative and positively selected for CCR7, with terminally differentiated effector memory CD45RA+ cells excluded. Sequences were obtained from naive CD8+ T cells from PBMCs. The origin of the receptors is a man between 18 and 35 years old in good health. Some clones in this sample may be carry-over from other donors' samples.

This clone was recorded once. The V gene is TRBV6-6, the J gene TRBJ2-7; 8 bases are shared with TRBD1. Germline CDR1 is MNHNY and CDR2 is SVGAGI (reference sequence). The junction had 4 bases not matched to a gene; V was cut back by 5 bases and J by 10 bases. The CDR3 loop spans 11 amino acids. CDR3 residues: CASSGDRLQYF. CDR3 bases: TGTGCCAGCAGTGGGGACAGGCTACAGTACTTC.

This rearrangement joins TRBV19 to TRBJ2-7, with 9 nucleotides matching TRBD1. Unmatched junction bases numbered 14, after V lost 8 bases and J lost 0 bases. CDR1 is LNHDA, CDR2 SQIVND, per germline (reference sequence). This CDR3 is built from 17 residues. This chain's CDR3 is CASSSTKRTGDSYEQYF. As DNA, the CDR3 is TGTGCCAGTTCCTCGACGAAGAGGACAGGGGACTCCTACGAGCAGTACTTC.

The V and J genes are TRBV28 and TRBJ2-7; D possibly corresponds to TRBD1 (6 bases). CDR1 is MDHEN, CDR2 SYDVKM, per germline. The germline V and J ends were trimmed by 2 bases and 6 bases, with 14 bases remaining between them. The CDR3 covers 14 residues. The CDR3 sequence is CASSLATGTLEQYF. CDR3 in DNA: TGTGCCAGCAGTTTAGCGACCGGGACACTCGAGCAGTACTTC.

The rearrangement uses TRBV5-1 and TRBJ2-1, with 10 bases identical to TRBD2. Germline V gene sequence: CDR1 SGHRS, CDR2 YFSETQ. The ends lost 4 bases at V and 5 bases at J; junction bases unmatched: 3. The CDR3 has 14 amino acids. Here the CDR3 reads CASSPGLANNEQFF. DNA of the CDR3: TGCGCCAGCAGCCCGGGACTAGCGAACAATGAGCAGTTCTTC.

The V and J genes are TRBV19 and TRBJ1-3; D perhaps matches TRBD1 (5 bases). The germline CDR1 and CDR2 sequences are LNHDA and SQIVND (reference sequence). The ends were cut back, 10 bases at V and 0 bases at J, with 22 bases in the middle. The CDR3 is 17 amino acids. The CDR3 coding sequence is TGTGCCACCACCGGGGCGGTTGAGGACGACTCTGGAAACACCATATATTTT. The encoded protein is CATTGAVEDDSGNTIYF.

In its sample, this clone was seen a few times. The chain combines TRBV4-2 with TRBJ2-7; TRBD2 matches at 8 bases. The germline CDR1 and CDR2 sequences are LGHNA and YNFKEQ. The CDR3 contains 16 residues. Losses at the gene ends were 0 bases for V and 7 bases for J; bases not matched to a gene: 11. CDR3 in DNA: TGTGCCAGCAGCCAAGATCGGGGACTAGAGGTTGGGGAGCAGTACTTC. Translating it yields CASSQDRGLEVGEQYF.

For this clone: One base away lies a much larger clone, so this may be a sequencing read error. The same CDR3 is also encoded by other DNA sequences in this sample. This sequence joins TRBV19 and TRBJ1-5, with 7 bases matching TRBD1. The CDR3 loop spans 14 amino acids. The V segment lost 3 bases and the J segment 5 bases; nucleotides outside the gene matches: 4. Germline V gene sequence: CDR1 LNHDA, CDR2 SQIVND (reference sequence). The CDR3 region is CASSIRDSHQPQHF. CDR3 DNA sequence: TGTGCCAGTAGTATCCGGGACAGCCATCAGCCCCAGCATTTT.

About this clone: In the same sample, other DNA sequences code for this CDR3. The rearrangement links TRBV7-9 to TRBJ1-1; D call uncertain. Germline CDR1 and CDR2: SEHNR and FQNEAQ (reference sequence). The CDR3 spans 14 residues. Deletions cut 1 base from V and 2 bases from J, with 8 bases between. The CDR3 bases are TGTGCCAGCAGCTTAGGTGGGCTAAACACTGAAGCTTTCTTT. Protein: CASSLGGLNTEAFF.

In the case of this clone: Other DNA sequences in this specimen translate into the identical CDR3. This chain links TRBV5-6 with TRBJ1-5, with D unclear. The CDR3 totals 14 residues. The germline gives CDR1 SGHDT, CDR2 YYEEEE. Trimming removed 0 bases at V and 0 bases at J, with 4 bases between. Here the CDR3 reads CASSLASSNQPQHF. CDR3 DNA: TGTGCCAGCAGCTTGGCGAGTAGCAATCAGCCCCAGCATTTT.

CDR3 protein: CASSHKAGVVYNEQFF. The CDR3 coding sequence is TGTGCCAGCAGTCACAAAGCGGGAGTTGTCTACAATGAGCAGTTCTTC. The gene calls are TRBV27 and TRBJ2-1, with 8 positions matching TRBD2. The V gene end was trimmed by 5 bases and the J gene end by 3 bases; junction bases not matched to a gene: 9. The germline V gene encodes CDR1 MNHEY and CDR2 SMNVEV (reference sequence). There are 16 residues in the CDR3.

The chain couples TRBV5-1 to TRBJ2-2; TRBD1 matches 11 bases. The CDR3 spans 15 residues. Germline CDR1 SGHRS, CDR2 YFSETQ. Trimming cost V 2 bases and J 6 bases; bases outside gene matches: 3. The CDR3 nucleotides are TGCGCCAGCAGCTTCGGACAGGGGGCGGCCGGGGAGCTGTTTTTT. Residues: CASSFGQGAAGELFF.

Concerning this clone: In the same sample, other DNA sequences code for this CDR3. The chain employs TRBV27 and TRBJ1-5, with D possibly TRBD1 on 5 matching bases. The CDR3 contains 12 residues. Germline values: CDR1 MNHEY, CDR2 SMNVEV (reference sequence). Deletions cut 8 bases from V and 2 bases from J, with 7 bases between. CDR3 DNA sequence: TGTGCCAGCGGGACGGGCAATCAGCCCCAGCATTTT. As protein: CASGTGNQPQHF.

The chain combines TRBV5-1 with TRBJ2-7; possibly TRBD2 for D (6 bases). Germline CDR1 and CDR2: SGHRS and YFSETQ. This CDR3 spans 14 amino acids. Deletions cut 0 bases from V and 5 bases from J, with 12 bases between. The CDR3 sequence: CASSLVGWRDEQYF. The DNA of the CDR3 is TGCGCCAGCAGCTTGGTCGGCTGGAGGGACGAGCAGTACTTC.

The rearrangement joins TRBV7-8 to TRBJ1-5, with 8 bases aligning to TRBD1. Germline V gene data show CDR1 as SGHVS and CDR2 as FQNEAQ. The junction had 6 bases not matched to a gene; V was cut back by 8 bases and J by 0 bases. The CDR3 is 15 amino acids. The CDR3 nucleotides are TGTGCCAGCGGGGGACAGGCCTATAGCAATCAGCCCCAGCATTTT. As protein: CASGGQAYSNQPQHF.

As for this clone: Within the sample, other DNA sequences also encode this same CDR3. The genes are TRBV11-2 and TRBJ2-7; D gene uncertain. Germline-derived CDR1 and CDR2 are SGHAT and FQNNGV. CDR3 length equals 13 residues. Trimming left V 5 bases short and J 0 bases short, with 8 bases between. CDR3 DNA: TGTGCCAGCAGCCCCCGAAGCTCCTACGAGCAGTACTTC. It yields the protein CASSPRSSYEQYF.

This chain connects TRBV28 to TRBJ2-1; possibly TRBD2 for D (5 bases). The V end was cut by 5 bases, the J end by 8 bases, with 13 bases between. The CDR3 sequence is 13 residues long. Germline V gene sequence: CDR1 MDHEN, CDR2 SYDVKM. The CDR3 reads CASSRLPGDEQFF. CDR3 nucleotide sequence: TGTGCCAGCAGTCGTCTCCCCGGGGATGAGCAGTTCTTC.

The chain uses TRBV5-5 and TRBJ1-3; D gene unclear. V lost 4 bases, J lost 0 bases, and 17 bases lay in between. The germline gives CDR1 SGHKS, CDR2 YYEKEE (reference sequence). The CDR3 is 17 amino acids. Written as DNA, the CDR3 is TGTGCCAGCAGCCTGGCCCTCGGTAGATCCTCTGGAAACACCATATATTTT. This gives the protein CASSLALGRSSGNTIYF.

The V gene is TRBV5-6, the J gene TRBJ2-2; D unresolved. In germline, CDR1 is SGHDT, CDR2 YYEEEE. This CDR3 spans 13 amino acids. V lost 2 bases and J 7 bases, leaving 9 bases between the germline ends. The CDR3 spells CASSFPVGGELFF. In DNA, the CDR3 is TGTGCCAGCAGCTTCCCCGTCGGCGGGGAGCTGTTTTTT. Full variable domain (rest looked up from reference TRBV5-6 and TRBJ2-2): DAGVTQSPTHLIKTRGQQVTLRCSPKSGHDTVSWYQQALGQGPQFIFQYYEEEERQRGNFPDRFSGHQFPNYSSELNVNALLLGDSALYLCASSFPVGGELFFGEGSRLTVL.

J is TRBJ1-5 and V is TRBV5-4; the D gene is possibly TRBD1 (5 bases). Germline values: CDR1 SGHNT, CDR2 YYREEE (reference sequence). The CDR3 contains 12 residues. Deletions cut 3 bases from V and 9 bases from J, with 10 bases between. CDR3 nucleotide sequence: TGTGCCAGCAGCTGGGGGAGTGGGCCCCAGCATTTT. Protein sequence: CASSWGSGPQHF.

This clone has a single count. The CDR3 spells CASSPGLPSSFYEQYF. In nucleotides, the CDR3 is TGTGCCAGCTCACCGGGTCTTCCATCCTCCTTCTACGAGCAGTACTTC. The chain has TRBV18 and TRBJ2-7, with D unclear. Trimming stripped 3 bases from V and 3 bases from J, with 18 bases between. The CDR3 length is 16 residues. Per germline, CDR1 KGHSH and CDR2 LQKENI.

The V call is TRBV7-9, the J call TRBJ2-7; 10 nucleotides align to TRBD2. Germline-derived CDR1 and CDR2 are SEHNR and FQNEAQ (reference sequence). The CDR3 is 15 amino acids. V shed 1 base, J shed 1 base, and the junction held 1 base outside the gene matches. The CDR3 DNA reads as TGTGCCAGCAGCTTAGAGCGGGAGGGTTCCTACGAGCAGTACTTC. Residues: CASSLEREGSYEQYF.

The gene calls are TRBV18 and TRBJ1-1; TRBD1 might be the D (6 bases). The CDR3 covers 16 residues. V was cut by 0 bases and J by 3 bases, with 14 bases left in between. Germline loops: CDR1 KGHSH, CDR2 LQKENI. The CDR3 sequence is CASSPPGGGADTEAFF. CDR3 DNA: TGTGCCAGCTCACCACCGGGTGGGGGGGCGGACACTGAAGCTTTCTTT.

This chain connects TRBV11-2 to TRBJ2-2; tentatively, D is TRBD1 or TRBD2 (6 bases each). The V end lost 5 bases, the J end lost 0 bases, and 16 bases lay between the germline ends. CDR3 length equals 17 residues. CDR1 SGHAT and CDR2 FQNNGV come from the germline V gene. The CDR3 bases are TGTGCCAGCAGCCCCGGGGGCCGACGAGCGAACACCGGGGAGCTGTTTTTT. Protein product: CASSPGGRRANTGELFF.

This clone is a singleton in its sample. The CDR3 bases are TGCGCCAGCAGCCAATGGGATGAAGCCGGGGAGCTGTTTTTT. Amino acid sequence: CASSQWDEAGELFF. This chain connects TRBV4-1 to TRBJ2-2; D unclear. The germline V and J ends were trimmed by 2 bases and 6 bases, with 10 bases remaining between them. CDR3 length: 14 residues. In germline, CDR1 is MGHRA, CDR2 YSYEKL.

The chain carries TRBV19 and TRBJ1-1, with TRBD1 matching 8 bases. CDR1 is LNHDA, CDR2 SQIVND, per germline (reference sequence). This CDR3 is built from 12 residues. V trimming: 3 bases; J trimming: 7 bases; junction bases outside the gene matches: 1. CDR3: CASSIGQGEAFF. In nucleotides, the CDR3 is TGTGCCAGTAGTATCGGACAGGGTGAAGCTTTCTTT.

The chain combines TRBV6-1 with TRBJ2-7, with D perhaps TRBD1 or TRBD2 (5 bases each). Germline CDR1 is MNHNS and CDR2 is SASEGT. CDR3 length equals 15 residues. Trimming stripped 6 bases from V and 0 bases from J, with 15 bases between. The CDR3 is CASRVPGPSSYEQYF. CDR3 sequence (DNA): TGTGCCAGCAGAGTACCGGGACCGAGCTCCTACGAGCAGTACTTC.

The sample holds one count of this clone. The chain couples TRBV27 to TRBJ2-7; 8 bases map to TRBD2. The CDR3 contains 15 residues. V shed 2 bases, J shed 0 bases, and the junction held 3 bases outside the gene matches. From germline, CDR1 is MNHEY and CDR2 SMNVEV (reference sequence). The CDR3 DNA reads TGTGCCAGCAGTTTAGGCGGGAGGAGCTCCTACGAGCAGTACTTC. Protein product: CASSLGGRSSYEQYF.